Here is one T cell receptor beta chain with its context. It lacks a known antigen. No clone much larger than this one lies a single base away; base qualities are absent. Library method: the immunoSEQ multiplex PCR assay. As stored in TCRdb, this immuneACCESS dataset retains in-frame rearrangements with V and J assigned. A fraction of the clones does not appear; measured against another copy, unresolved V genes explain less than half of the discrepancy, and the remainder lacks a known reason. For this sample the table gives 25,000 to 30,000 clones, of which nearly 90% were detected only once. The biggest ten clones account for roughly 10% of the sample. This specimen belongs to a study of preoperative IRX-2 immunotherapy in early breast cancer (dated by TCRdb to the late 2010s). The germline V gene (reference sequence) provides CDR1 SEHNR and CDR2 FQNEAQ. The trim is 1 base for V and 0 bases for J, with a gap of 7 bases between the germline ends. The CDR3 has 16 amino acids, counting the end cysteine and phenylalanine. The only DNA kept is the CDR3, 48 bases in frame from the first base.

The treatment or condition label corresponds to: preoperative locoregional IRX-2 cytokine immunotherapy. The samples were obtained from a phase Ib study that tested preoperative, locoregional IRX-2 cytokine immunotherapy designed to prime immune responses. The donors were early-stage breast cancer patients who were given IRX-2 prior to surgery. The sample here was taken from a patient treated with IRX-2 immunotherapy. The sequence links TRBV7-9 to TRBJ2-6, with the D segment identity uncertain. This TCR was recovered from a human donor with breast cancer. The DNA sequence reads TGTGCCAGCAGCTTAGACACGGGCTCTGGGGCCAACGTCCTGACTTTC. This codes for CASSLDTGSGANVLTF.